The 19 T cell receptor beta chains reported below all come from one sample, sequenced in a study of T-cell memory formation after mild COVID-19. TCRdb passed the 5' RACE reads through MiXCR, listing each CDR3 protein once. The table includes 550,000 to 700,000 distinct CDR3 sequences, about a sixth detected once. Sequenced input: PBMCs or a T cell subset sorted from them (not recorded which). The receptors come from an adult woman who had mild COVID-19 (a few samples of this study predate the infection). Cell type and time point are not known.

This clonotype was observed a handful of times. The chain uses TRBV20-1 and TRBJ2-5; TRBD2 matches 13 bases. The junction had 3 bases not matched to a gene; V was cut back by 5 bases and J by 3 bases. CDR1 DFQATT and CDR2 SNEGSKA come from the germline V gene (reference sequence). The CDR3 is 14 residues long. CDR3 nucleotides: TGCAGTGCTGGGACTAGCGGGGTGAAAGAGACCCAGTACTTC. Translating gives CSAGTSGVKETQYF.

CDR3 DNA: TGTGCCAGCAAAGAACAGCCCTACGAGCAGTACTTC. This gives the protein CASKEQPYEQYF. The chain recombines TRBV2 with TRBJ2-7, with D unresolved. CDR1 is SNHLY and CDR2 is FYNNEI in the germline V gene. This CDR3 is built from 12 residues. V was clipped by 7 bases and J by 2 bases, with 9 bases between them.

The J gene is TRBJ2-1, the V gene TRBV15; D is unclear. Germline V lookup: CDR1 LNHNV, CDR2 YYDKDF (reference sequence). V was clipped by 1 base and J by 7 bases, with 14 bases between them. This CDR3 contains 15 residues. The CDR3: CATSRGLLGRNEQFF. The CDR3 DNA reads TGTGCCACCAGCAGAGGGCTTCTTGGCCGGAATGAGCAGTTCTTC.

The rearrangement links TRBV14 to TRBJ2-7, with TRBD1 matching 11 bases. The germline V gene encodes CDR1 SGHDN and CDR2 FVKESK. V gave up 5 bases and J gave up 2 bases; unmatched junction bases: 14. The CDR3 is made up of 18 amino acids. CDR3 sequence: CASSKWTGGLDPTYEQYF. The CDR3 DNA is TGTGCCAGCAGCAAGTGGACAGGGGGCTTGGATCCAACCTACGAGCAGTACTTC.

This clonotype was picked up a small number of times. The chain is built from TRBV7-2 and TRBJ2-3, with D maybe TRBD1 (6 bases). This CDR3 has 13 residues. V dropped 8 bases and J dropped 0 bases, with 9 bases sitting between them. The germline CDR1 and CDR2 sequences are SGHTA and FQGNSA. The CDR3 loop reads CASARGSTDTQYF. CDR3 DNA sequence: TGTGCCAGCGCCAGGGGAAGCACAGATACGCAGTATTTT.

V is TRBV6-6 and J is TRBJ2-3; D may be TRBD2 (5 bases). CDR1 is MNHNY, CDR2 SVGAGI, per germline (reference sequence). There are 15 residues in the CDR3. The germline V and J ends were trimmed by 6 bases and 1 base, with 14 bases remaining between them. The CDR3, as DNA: TGTGCCAGCAGCGACGGTAGGCGGGGCACAGATACGCAGTATTTT. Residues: CASSDGRRGTDTQYF.

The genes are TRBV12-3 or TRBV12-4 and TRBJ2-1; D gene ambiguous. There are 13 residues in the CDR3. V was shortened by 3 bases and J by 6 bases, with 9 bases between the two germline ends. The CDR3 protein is CASSFDLINEQFF. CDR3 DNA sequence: TGTGCCAGCAGTTTTGACCTCATCAATGAGCAGTTCTTC.

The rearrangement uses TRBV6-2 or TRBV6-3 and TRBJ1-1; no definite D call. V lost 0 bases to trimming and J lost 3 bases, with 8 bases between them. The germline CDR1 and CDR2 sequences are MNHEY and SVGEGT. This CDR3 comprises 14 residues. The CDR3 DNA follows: TGTGCCAGCAGTTACTCGGCAGAGGACACTGAAGCTTTCTTT. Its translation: CASSYSAEDTEAFF.

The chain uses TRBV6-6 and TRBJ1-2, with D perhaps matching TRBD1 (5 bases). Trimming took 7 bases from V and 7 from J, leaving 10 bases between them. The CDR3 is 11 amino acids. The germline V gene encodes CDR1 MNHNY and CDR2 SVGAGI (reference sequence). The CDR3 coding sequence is TGTGCCAGCATTGGGGCTGGTGGCTACACCTTC. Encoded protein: CASIGAGGYTF.

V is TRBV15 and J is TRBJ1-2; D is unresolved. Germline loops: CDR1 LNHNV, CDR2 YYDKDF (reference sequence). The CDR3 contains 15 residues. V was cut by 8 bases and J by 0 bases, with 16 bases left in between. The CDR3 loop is CATRLGSQSNYGYTF. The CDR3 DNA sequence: TGTGCCACCCGGTTGGGGAGCCAATCTAACTATGGCTACACCTTC.

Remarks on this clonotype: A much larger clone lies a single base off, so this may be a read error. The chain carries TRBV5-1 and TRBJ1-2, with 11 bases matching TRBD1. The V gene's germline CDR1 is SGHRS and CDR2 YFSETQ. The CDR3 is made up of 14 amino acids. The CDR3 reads CASRLGQGDYGYTF. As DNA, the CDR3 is TGCGCCAGCAGGTTGGGACAGGGGGACTATGGCTACACCTTC.

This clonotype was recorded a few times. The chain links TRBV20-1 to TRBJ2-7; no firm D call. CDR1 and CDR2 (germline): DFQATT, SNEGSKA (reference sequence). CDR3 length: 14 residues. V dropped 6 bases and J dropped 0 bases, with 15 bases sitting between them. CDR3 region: CSAPNEGYSYEQYF. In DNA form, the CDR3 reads TGCAGTGCCCCGAATGAAGGATACTCCTACGAGCAGTACTTC.

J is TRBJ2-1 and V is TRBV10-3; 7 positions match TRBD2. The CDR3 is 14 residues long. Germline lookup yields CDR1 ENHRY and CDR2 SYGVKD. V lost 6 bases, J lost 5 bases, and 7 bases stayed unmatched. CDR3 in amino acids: CAISQASGNNEQFF. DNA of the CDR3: TGTGCCATCAGCCAGGCTAGCGGAAACAATGAGCAGTTCTTC.

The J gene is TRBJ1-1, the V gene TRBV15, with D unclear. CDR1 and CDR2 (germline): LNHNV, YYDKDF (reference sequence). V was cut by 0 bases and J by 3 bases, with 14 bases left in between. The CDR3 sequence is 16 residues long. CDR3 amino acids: CATSRDMGYSDTEAFF. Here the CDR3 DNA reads TGTGCCACCAGCAGAGATATGGGGTATTCGGACACTGAAGCTTTCTTT.

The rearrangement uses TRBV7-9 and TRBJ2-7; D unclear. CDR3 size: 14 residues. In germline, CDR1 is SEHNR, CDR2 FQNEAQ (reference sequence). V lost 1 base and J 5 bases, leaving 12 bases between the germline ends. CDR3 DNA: TGTGCCAGCAGCTTAGGTATCCTCTTAAACGAGCAGTACTTC. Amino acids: CASSLGILLNEQYF.

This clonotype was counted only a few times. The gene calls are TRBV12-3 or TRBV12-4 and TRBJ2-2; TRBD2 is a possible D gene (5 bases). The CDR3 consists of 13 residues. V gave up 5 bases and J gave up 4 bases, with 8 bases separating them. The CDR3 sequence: CASSAGITGELFF. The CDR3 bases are TGTGCCAGCAGTGCGGGTATCACCGGGGAGCTGTTTTTT.

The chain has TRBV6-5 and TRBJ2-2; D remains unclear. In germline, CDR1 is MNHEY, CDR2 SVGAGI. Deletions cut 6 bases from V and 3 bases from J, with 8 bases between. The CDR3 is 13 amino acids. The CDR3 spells CASRSRDTGELFF. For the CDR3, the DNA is TGTGCCAGCAGATCCCGGGACACCGGGGAGCTGTTTTTT.

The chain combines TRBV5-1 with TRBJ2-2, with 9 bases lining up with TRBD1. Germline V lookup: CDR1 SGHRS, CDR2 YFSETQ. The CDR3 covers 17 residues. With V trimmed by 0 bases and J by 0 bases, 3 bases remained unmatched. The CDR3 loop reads CASSLGGQGANTGELFF. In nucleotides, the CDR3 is TGCGCCAGCAGCTTGGGGGGACAGGGAGCGAACACCGGGGAGCTGTTTTTT.

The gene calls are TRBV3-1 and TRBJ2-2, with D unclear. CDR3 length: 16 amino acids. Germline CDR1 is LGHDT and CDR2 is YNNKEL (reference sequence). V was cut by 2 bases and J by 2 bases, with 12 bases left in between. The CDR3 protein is CASSQNIAGNTGELFF. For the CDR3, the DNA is TGTGCCAGCAGCCAAAATATCGCAGGAAACACCGGGGAGCTGTTTTTT.